This T cell receptor (beta chain) was sequenced in a study of cytomegalovirus exposure and HLA in healthy donors. Amplification used 60 Vbeta primers and 13 Jbeta primers. The protocol was immunoSEQ multiplex PCR, while the TCRdb copy is restricted to in-frame clones and leaves out a portion. The data hold roughly 200,000 clones, with around 79% observed a single time. Per germline, CDR1 LGHNA and CDR2 YNFKEQ. This CDR3 region has 15 residues. The J segment lost 3 bases and the V segment lost 2 bases, leaving 7 bases of the junction unmatched. The V and J genes are TRBV4-2 and TRBJ2-7; 7 nucleotides align to TRBD2. The specimen sequenced was PBMCs. This TCR was recovered from a woman aged 45-59 years in good health and CMV-seronegative. DNA of the CDR3: TGTGCCAGCAGCCAACAAAGCGGGACGGGCTACGAGCAGTACTTC. Translated, it gives CASSQQSGTGYEQYF.